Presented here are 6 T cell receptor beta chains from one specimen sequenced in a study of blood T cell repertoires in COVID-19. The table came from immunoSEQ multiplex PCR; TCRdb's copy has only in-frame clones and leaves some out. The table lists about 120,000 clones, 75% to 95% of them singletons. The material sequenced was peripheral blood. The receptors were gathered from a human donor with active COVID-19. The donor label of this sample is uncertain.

The CDR3 spells CASSLSPRATQNYGYTF. The CDR3 region has the DNA TGTGCCAGCAGCTTGAGTCCCAGGGCAACCCAAAACTATGGCTACACCTTC. V gene TRBV5-6 combines with J gene TRBJ1-2; D is perhaps TRBD1 (5 bases). The length of the CDR3 is 17 residues. The V gene's germline CDR1 is SGHDT and CDR2 YYEEEE. The V end was cut by 1 base, the J end by 2 bases, with 18 bases between.

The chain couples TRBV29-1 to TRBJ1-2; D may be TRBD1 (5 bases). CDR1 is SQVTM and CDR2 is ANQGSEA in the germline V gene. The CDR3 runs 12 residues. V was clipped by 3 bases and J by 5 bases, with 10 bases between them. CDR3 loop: CSVDQGRYGYTF. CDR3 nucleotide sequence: TGCAGCGTTGACCAGGGCAGGTATGGCTACACCTTC. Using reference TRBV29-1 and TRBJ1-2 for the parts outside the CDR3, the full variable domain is SAVISQKPSRDICQRGTSLTIQCQVDSQVTMMFWYRQQPGQSLTLIATANQGSEATYESGFVIDKFPISRPNLTFSTLTVSNMSPEDSSIYLCSVDQGRYGYTFGSGTRLTVV.

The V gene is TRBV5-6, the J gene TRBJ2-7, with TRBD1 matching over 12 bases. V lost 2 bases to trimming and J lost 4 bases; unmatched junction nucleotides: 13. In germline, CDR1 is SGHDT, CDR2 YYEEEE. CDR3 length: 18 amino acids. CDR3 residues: CASSFGTGGPRGEYEQYF. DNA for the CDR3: TGTGCCAGCAGCTTCGGGACAGGGGGCCCTAGAGGGGAATACGAGCAGTACTTC.

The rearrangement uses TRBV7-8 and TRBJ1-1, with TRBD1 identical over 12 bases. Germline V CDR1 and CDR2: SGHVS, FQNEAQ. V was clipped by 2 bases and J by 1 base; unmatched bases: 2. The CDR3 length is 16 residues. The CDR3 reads CASSLTGQGANTEAFF. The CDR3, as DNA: TGTGCCAGCAGCTTAACGGGACAGGGGGCGAACACTGAAGCTTTCTTT.

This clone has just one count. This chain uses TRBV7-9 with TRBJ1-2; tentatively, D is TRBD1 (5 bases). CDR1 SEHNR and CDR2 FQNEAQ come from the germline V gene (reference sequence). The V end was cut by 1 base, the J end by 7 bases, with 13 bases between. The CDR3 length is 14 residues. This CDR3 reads CASSLEVGRAGYTF. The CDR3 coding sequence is TGTGCCAGCAGCTTAGAGGTGGGGCGCGCTGGCTACACCTTC.

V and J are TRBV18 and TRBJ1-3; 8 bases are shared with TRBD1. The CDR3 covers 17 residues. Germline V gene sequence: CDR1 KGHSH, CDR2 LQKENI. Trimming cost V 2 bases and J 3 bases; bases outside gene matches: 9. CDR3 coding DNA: TGTGCCAGCTCACCAACCCGAGTCAGGGGGCATGGAAACACCATATATTTT. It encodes CASSPTRVRGHGNTIYF.